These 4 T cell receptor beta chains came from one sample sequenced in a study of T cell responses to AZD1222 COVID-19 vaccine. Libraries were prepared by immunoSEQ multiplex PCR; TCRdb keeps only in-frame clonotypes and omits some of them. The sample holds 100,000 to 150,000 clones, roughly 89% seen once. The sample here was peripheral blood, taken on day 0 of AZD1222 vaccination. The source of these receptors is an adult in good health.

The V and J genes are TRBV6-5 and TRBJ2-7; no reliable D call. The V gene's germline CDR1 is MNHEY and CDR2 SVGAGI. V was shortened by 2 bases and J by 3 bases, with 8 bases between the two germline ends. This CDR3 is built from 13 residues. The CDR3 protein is CASSYRVDYEQYF. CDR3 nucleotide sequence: TGTGCCAGCAGTTACAGGGTAGACTACGAGCAGTACTTC.

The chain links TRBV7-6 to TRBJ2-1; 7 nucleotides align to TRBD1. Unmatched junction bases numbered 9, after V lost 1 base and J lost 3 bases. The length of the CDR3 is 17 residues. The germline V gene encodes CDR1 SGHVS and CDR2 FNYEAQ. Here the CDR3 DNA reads TGTGCCAGCAGCTTAGAGGGTGAGGGACAGTTCTACAATGAGCAGTTCTTC. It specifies CASSLEGEGQFYNEQFF.

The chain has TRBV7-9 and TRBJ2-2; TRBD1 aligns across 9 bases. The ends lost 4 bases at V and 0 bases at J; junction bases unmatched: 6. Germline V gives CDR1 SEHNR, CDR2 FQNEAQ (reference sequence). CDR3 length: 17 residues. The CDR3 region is CASSSNRDRANTGELFF. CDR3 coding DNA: TGTGCCAGCAGCTCAAACCGGGACAGGGCGAACACCGGGGAGCTGTTTTTT.

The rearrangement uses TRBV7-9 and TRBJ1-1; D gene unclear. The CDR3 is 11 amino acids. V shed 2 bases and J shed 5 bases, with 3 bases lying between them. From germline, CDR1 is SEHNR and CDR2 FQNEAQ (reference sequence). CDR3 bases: TGTGCCAGCAGCTTAAATACTGAAGCTTTCTTT. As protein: CASSLNTEAFF.